The rows below give T cell receptor beta chains drawn from one sample of a study of T cell responses to AZD1222 COVID-19 vaccine. This table comes from immunoSEQ multiplex PCR, and its TCRdb copy is limited to in-frame clones, with some not included. The sample lists about 110,000 clones, about 90% occurring once. Specimen: peripheral blood, collected on day 0 of AZD1222 vaccination. These receptors were obtained from an adult in good health. Each CDR3 is given with its conserved first and last residue. The D gene is left open where the match is weak. Not every row has a clone size; where given, it reads once, few, many or a size class.

size,J,D,V,CDR3,DNA
once,TRBJ1-1,TRBD1,TRBV7-8,CASSRLGDSRFNTEAFF,TGTGCCAGCAGCCGTCTGGGGGACAGCAGATTTAACACTGAAGCTTTCTTT
.,TRBJ2-3,.,TRBV6-5,CASKHRVFTTDTQYF,TGTGCCAGCAAACACCGGGTTTTCACCACAGATACGCAGTATTTT
.,TRBJ2-7,TRBD1,TRBV27,CASSSTRDSYEQYF,TGTGCCAGCAGTTCCACCCGGGACAGCTACGAGCAGTACTTC
.,TRBJ2-7,.,TRBV2,CAKQQGEGAPYEQYF,TGTGCCAAACAACAGGGGGAGGGGGCCCCCTACGAGCAGTACTTC
.,TRBJ2-5,TRBD1,TRBV5-1,CASSSTGTGEETQYF,TGCGCCAGCAGCTCTACCGGGACAGGGGAAGAGACCCAGTACTTC
.,TRBJ1-1,.,TRBV5-1,CASSLDMNTEAFF,TGCGCCAGCAGCTTGGATATGAACACTGAAGCTTTCTTT
few,TRBJ1-5,.,TRBV16,CASSHPRGTNQPQHF,TGTGCCAGCAGCCATCCCCGGGGGACCAATCAGCCCCAGCATTTT
.,TRBJ1-1,.,TRBV4-1,CASSQSQGNTEAFF,TGCGCCAGCAGCCAATCACAGGGGAACACTGAAGCTTTCTTT
.,TRBJ1-3,.,TRBV9,CASSVESAGTGNTIYF,TGTGCCAGCAGCGTAGAGTCGGCAGGGACAGGAAACACCATATATTTT
.,TRBJ1-6,.,TRBV5-1,CASSPGTLDNSPLHF,TGCGCCAGCAGCCCGGGGACACTTGATAATTCACCCCTCCACTTT
.,TRBJ1-5,.,TRBV28,CASSFAGIYQPQHF,TGTGCCAGCAGTTTTGCAGGGATATATCAGCCCCAGCATTTT
.,TRBJ2-7,.,TRBV19,CASSIVPGDEQYF,TGTGCCAGTAGTATAGTCCCAGGGGACGAGCAGTACTTC
.,TRBJ2-3,TRBD2,TRBV5-1,CASSLGTSAGDTQYF,TGCGCCAGCAGCTTGGGGACTAGCGCAGGAGATACGCAGTATTTT
.,TRBJ2-5,.,TRBV6-5,CASTSLGGGETQYF,TGTGCCAGCACCTCCTTGGGGGGAGGAGAGACCCAGTACTTC
once,TRBJ2-7,TRBD2,TRBV4-2,CASSQAGLAAVSYEQYF,TGTGCCAGCAGCCAAGCGGGACTAGCGGCTGTCTCCTACGAGCAGTACTTC
.,TRBJ2-2,TRBD2,TRBV19,CATRQGLAGVNTGELFF,TGTGCCACTAGACAGGGACTAGCGGGAGTTAACACCGGGGAGCTGTTTTTT